This T cell receptor (beta chain) was identified in a study of T cell clones after liver transplantation. Some clones are missing from TCRdb's copy, which holds only in-frame ones; the method was immunoSEQ multiplex PCR. The sample contains some 45,000 clones, about 86% of which appear only once. The CDR3 is made up of 18 amino acids. Germline lookup yields CDR1 SGDLS and CDR2 YYNGEE. V lost 3 bases to trimming and J lost 4 bases; unmatched junction nucleotides: 10. The sample was CD4+ T cells from blood, taken 24 months after liver transplant. The gene calls are TRBV9 and TRBJ2-2, with 12 bases identical to TRBD2. The sequence was collected from a human patient who received a liver transplant. Some T cells may possibly be graft donor cells. The CDR3 nucleotides read TGTGCCAGCAGCGCCGGACTAGCGGGGAGGCCTGTCACCGGGGAGCTGTTTTTT. Its translation: CASSAGLAGRPVTGELFF.